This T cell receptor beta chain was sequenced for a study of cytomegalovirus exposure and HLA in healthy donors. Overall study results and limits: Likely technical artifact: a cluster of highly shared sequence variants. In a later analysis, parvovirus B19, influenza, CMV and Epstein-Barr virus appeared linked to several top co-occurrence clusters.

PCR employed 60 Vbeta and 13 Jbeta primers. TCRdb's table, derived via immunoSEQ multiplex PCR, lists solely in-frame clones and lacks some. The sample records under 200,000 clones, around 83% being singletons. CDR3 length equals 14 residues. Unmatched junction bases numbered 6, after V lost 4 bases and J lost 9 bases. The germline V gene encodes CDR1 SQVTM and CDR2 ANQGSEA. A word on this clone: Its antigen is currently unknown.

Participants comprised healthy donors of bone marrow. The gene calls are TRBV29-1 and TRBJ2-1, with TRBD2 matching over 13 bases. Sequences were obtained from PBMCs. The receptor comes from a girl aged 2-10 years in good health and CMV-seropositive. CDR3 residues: CSVGGLAGFIEQFF. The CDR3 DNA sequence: TGCAGCGTTGGGGGACTAGCGGGGTTTATTGAGCAGTTCTTC.